The rows below give T cell receptor beta chains drawn from one sample of a study of shared clonotypes between healthy human individuals. The method was immunoSEQ multiplex PCR; TCRdb's version includes in-frame clones alone and lacks a portion of them. The sample lists about 1.5 million clones, 98% seen once, with about 0.45% in the top ten. Sequencing was carried out using naive CD4+ T cells sorted from blood. Source of these receptors: a man aged 30 to 45 in good health. Both conserved end residues are part of each CDR3. Fields, in order: CDR3 protein, CDR3 DNA, D gene, J gene, clone size, V gene. A D gene is named only where the DNA matches it firmly. Only part of the rows carry a size: once, few, many, or a class if the clone is expanded.

cdr3_aa: CASSFTGETGEAFF; cdr3_nt: TGTGCCAGCAGCTTTACTGGCGAAACCGGTGAAGCTTTCTTT; d_call: NA; j_call: TRBJ1-1; clone_size: NA; v_call: TRBV7-3
cdr3_aa: CASSYGGSWTRGYNEQFF; cdr3_nt: TGTGCCAGCAGCTATGGGGGCAGTTGGACAAGGGGCTACAATGAGCAGTTCTTC; d_call: NA; j_call: TRBJ2-1; clone_size: NA; v_call: TRBV13
cdr3_aa: CASSIDRGVQETQYF; cdr3_nt: TGTGCCAGCAGTATCGACCGAGGGGTCCAAGAGACCCAGTACTTC; d_call: NA; j_call: TRBJ2-5; clone_size: NA; v_call: TRBV28
cdr3_aa: CASSLGPGQLSYEQYF; cdr3_nt: TGTGCCAGCAGTTTGGGACCGGGACAGCTTTCCTACGAGCAGTACTTC; d_call: TRBD1; j_call: TRBJ2-7; clone_size: NA; v_call: TRBV28
cdr3_aa: CASSIGGTQNQPQHF; cdr3_nt: TGTGCCAGTAGTATAGGGGGGACACAGAATCAGCCCCAGCATTTT; d_call: NA; j_call: TRBJ1-5; clone_size: NA; v_call: TRBV19
cdr3_aa: CATSRDGGSGRTYEQYF; cdr3_nt: TGTGCCACCAGCAGAGATGGGGGTAGCGGGAGGACCTACGAGCAGTACTTC; d_call: TRBD2; j_call: TRBJ2-7; clone_size: NA; v_call: TRBV15
cdr3_aa: CARSPGCGTEAFF; cdr3_nt: TGTGCCAGAAGCCCGGGGTGCGGCACTGAAGCTTTCTTT; d_call: NA; j_call: TRBJ1-1; clone_size: NA; v_call: TRBV5-3
cdr3_aa: CASSALVGEQYF; cdr3_nt: TGTGCCAGCAGTGCCCTTGTTGGCGAGCAGTACTTC; d_call: NA; j_call: TRBJ2-7; clone_size: NA; v_call: TRBV25-1
cdr3_aa: CASSSQIYNEQFF; cdr3_nt: TGCGCCAGCAGCTCGCAAATCTACAATGAGCAGTTCTTC; d_call: NA; j_call: TRBJ2-1; clone_size: NA; v_call: TRBV5-1
cdr3_aa: CASSPIAGDYEQYF; cdr3_nt: TGTGCCAGCTCACCGATAGCGGGGGATTACGAGCAGTACTTC; d_call: TRBD2; j_call: TRBJ2-7; clone_size: NA; v_call: TRBV18
cdr3_aa: CASSPAGSGGTDTQYF; cdr3_nt: TGTGCCAGCTCACCGGCGGGGTCAGGGGGCACAGATACGCAGTATTTT; d_call: NA; j_call: TRBJ2-3; clone_size: NA; v_call: TRBV18
cdr3_aa: CSVVTELYEQYF; cdr3_nt: TGCAGCGTTGTAACGGAACTTTACGAGCAGTACTTC; d_call: NA; j_call: TRBJ2-7; clone_size: NA; v_call: TRBV29-1
cdr3_aa: CASLPPQTYEQYF; cdr3_nt: TGTGCCAGCCTTCCCCCGCAAACCTACGAGCAGTACTTC; d_call: NA; j_call: TRBJ2-7; clone_size: NA; v_call: TRBV28
cdr3_aa: CASSPLGVTYEQYF; cdr3_nt: TGTGCCAGCAGTCCACTGGGGGTTACCTACGAGCAGTACTTC; d_call: NA; j_call: TRBJ2-7; clone_size: NA; v_call: TRBV28
cdr3_aa: CASSLVRGTYEQYF; cdr3_nt: TGTGCCAGCAGCTTGGTAAGGGGAACCTACGAGCAGTACTTC; d_call: NA; j_call: TRBJ2-7; clone_size: NA; v_call: TRBV5-8
cdr3_aa: CASSLRGASTMNTEAFF; cdr3_nt: TGTGCCAGCAGTCTCCGGGGGGCAAGTACCATGAACACTGAAGCTTTCTTT; d_call: NA; j_call: TRBJ1-1; clone_size: NA; v_call: TRBV25-1
cdr3_aa: CASSVGARGPDNEQFF; cdr3_nt: TGTGCCAGCAGCGTAGGAGCCCGGGGACCGGACAATGAGCAGTTCTTC; d_call: NA; j_call: TRBJ2-1; clone_size: NA; v_call: TRBV9
cdr3_aa: CASSPTSGSKFGNEQFF; cdr3_nt: TGTGCCAGCAGCCCAACTAGCGGGAGTAAATTTGGCAATGAGCAGTTCTTC; d_call: TRBD2; j_call: TRBJ2-1; clone_size: NA; v_call: TRBV9
cdr3_aa: CASSPRTPTGELFF; cdr3_nt: TGTGCCAGCAGCCCCCGGACCCCCACCGGGGAGCTGTTTTTT; d_call: NA; j_call: TRBJ2-2; clone_size: NA; v_call: TRBV2
cdr3_aa: CACPRAKNSYEQYF; cdr3_nt: TGTGCCTGCCCCCGGGCCAAAAACTCCTACGAGCAGTACTTC; d_call: NA; j_call: TRBJ2-7; clone_size: NA; v_call: TRBV30
cdr3_aa: CASSVSGVRETQYF; cdr3_nt: TGTGCCAGCAGCGTGTCAGGGGTCCGGGAGACCCAGTACTTC; d_call: NA; j_call: TRBJ2-5; clone_size: NA; v_call: TRBV9
cdr3_aa: CASSPTLKSSYEQYF; cdr3_nt: TGTGCCAGCAGCCCCACACTGAAAAGCTCCTACGAGCAGTACTTC; d_call: NA; j_call: TRBJ2-7; clone_size: NA; v_call: TRBV11-2
cdr3_aa: CASSPGTGVLNTEAFF; cdr3_nt: TGCGCCAGCAGCCCAGGGACAGGCGTTTTGAACACTGAAGCTTTCTTT; d_call: TRBD1; j_call: TRBJ1-1; clone_size: once; v_call: TRBV5-1
cdr3_aa: CASSLFGRDTDTQYF; cdr3_nt: TGTGCCAGCAGCTTATTCGGTCGGGATACAGATACGCAGTATTTT; d_call: NA; j_call: TRBJ2-3; clone_size: NA; v_call: TRBV7-2
cdr3_aa: CASSQEGARGTDTQYF; cdr3_nt: TGCGCCAGCAGCCAAGAGGGAGCGAGGGGGACAGATACGCAGTATTTT; d_call: NA; j_call: TRBJ2-3; clone_size: NA; v_call: TRBV4-1
cdr3_aa: CASSPGTVAWRAPYEQYF; cdr3_nt: TGTGCCAGCTCACCCGGGACGGTGGCTTGGCGGGCCCCCTACGAGCAGTACTTC; d_call: NA; j_call: TRBJ2-7; clone_size: NA; v_call: TRBV18
cdr3_aa: CASSMVPRRNTEAFF; cdr3_nt: TGTGCCAGTAGTATGGTCCCCCGAAGGAACACTGAAGCTTTCTTT; d_call: NA; j_call: TRBJ1-1; clone_size: NA; v_call: TRBV19
cdr3_aa: CASSFSSGIYEQYF; cdr3_nt: TGTGCCAGCAGTTTTTCAAGCGGGATCTACGAGCAGTACTTC; d_call: TRBD2; j_call: TRBJ2-7; clone_size: NA; v_call: TRBV27
cdr3_aa: CASSPLDRGQGQPQHF; cdr3_nt: TGTGCCAGCTCACCGCTAGACAGGGGGCAAGGACAGCCCCAGCATTTT; d_call: TRBD1; j_call: TRBJ1-5; clone_size: NA; v_call: TRBV18
cdr3_aa: CAYRGNAEAFF; cdr3_nt: TGTGCCTACAGAGGGAATGCTGAAGCTTTCTTT; d_call: NA; j_call: TRBJ1-1; clone_size: NA; v_call: TRBV30
cdr3_aa: CASSFGGTRYEQYF; cdr3_nt: TGTGCCAGCAGTTTTGGCGGGACTCGCTACGAGCAGTACTTC; d_call: NA; j_call: TRBJ2-7; clone_size: NA; v_call: TRBV27
cdr3_aa: CASSEQMSGPVGDTQYF; cdr3_nt: TGTGCCAGCAGTGAACAAATGAGCGGACCGGTTGGAGATACGCAGTATTTT; d_call: NA; j_call: TRBJ2-3; clone_size: NA; v_call: TRBV2
cdr3_aa: CASSLATPSGGKDTQYF; cdr3_nt: TGTGCCAGCAGCTTGGCCACACCTTCGGGAGGGAAGGATACGCAGTATTTT; d_call: TRBD2; j_call: TRBJ2-3; clone_size: NA; v_call: TRBV5-4
cdr3_aa: CASSLASETQYF; cdr3_nt: TGTGCCAGCAGCTTAGCATCAGAGACCCAGTACTTC; d_call: NA; j_call: TRBJ2-5; clone_size: NA; v_call: TRBV7-6
cdr3_aa: CASSLVSAYEQYF; cdr3_nt: TGTGCCAGCAGCTTAGTATCAGCCTACGAGCAGTACTTC; d_call: NA; j_call: TRBJ2-7; clone_size: NA; v_call: TRBV7-2
cdr3_aa: CASSQDSGKGYTF; cdr3_nt: TGCGCCAGCAGCCAGGACAGCGGAAAAGGCTACACCTTC; d_call: NA; j_call: TRBJ1-2; clone_size: NA; v_call: TRBV4-1
cdr3_aa: CASRPKLAGGDEQFF; cdr3_nt: TGTGCCAGCAGACCCAAACTAGCGGGAGGAGATGAGCAGTTCTTC; d_call: TRBD2; j_call: TRBJ2-1; clone_size: NA; v_call: TRBV2
cdr3_aa: CASSPIGSGELFF; cdr3_nt: TGTGCCAGCTCACCAATAGGCTCCGGGGAGCTGTTTTTT; d_call: NA; j_call: TRBJ2-2; clone_size: NA; v_call: TRBV18
cdr3_aa: CASSLRDRGTYEQYF; cdr3_nt: TGTGCCAGCAGTTTAAGGGACAGGGGGACCTACGAGCAGTACTTC; d_call: TRBD1; j_call: TRBJ2-7; clone_size: NA; v_call: TRBV27
cdr3_aa: CASSLGGTSAFYNEQFF; cdr3_nt: TGCGCCAGCAGCTTGGGCGGGACTAGCGCCTTCTACAATGAGCAGTTCTTC; d_call: TRBD2; j_call: TRBJ2-1; clone_size: NA; v_call: TRBV5-1
cdr3_aa: CASSQVLRQGAREQYF; cdr3_nt: TGTGCCAGCAGCCAAGTACTTCGACAGGGGGCAAGGGAGCAGTACTTC; d_call: TRBD1; j_call: TRBJ2-7; clone_size: NA; v_call: TRBV4-2
cdr3_aa: CASSLGGTDNEQFF; cdr3_nt: TGTGCCAGCAGTCTAGGTGGGACGGACAATGAGCAGTTCTTC; d_call: NA; j_call: TRBJ2-1; clone_size: NA; v_call: TRBV28
cdr3_aa: CASRRQGQNQPQHF; cdr3_nt: TGTGCCAGCAGGCGACAGGGGCAAAATCAGCCCCAGCATTTT; d_call: TRBD1; j_call: TRBJ1-5; clone_size: NA; v_call: TRBV6-5
cdr3_aa: CASRQGQSGNTIYF; cdr3_nt: TGCGCCAGCAGGCAAGGGCAGTCTGGAAACACCATATATTTT; d_call: NA; j_call: TRBJ1-3; clone_size: once; v_call: TRBV5-1
cdr3_aa: CASSLGLAGGLNF; cdr3_nt: TGCGCCAGCAGCCTGGGACTAGCGGGAGGCCTAAACTTC; d_call: TRBD2; j_call: TRBJ2-5; clone_size: NA; v_call: TRBV4-3
cdr3_aa: CAIWDGSYEQYF; cdr3_nt: TGTGCCATCTGGGACGGCTCCTACGAGCAGTACTTC; d_call: NA; j_call: TRBJ2-7; clone_size: NA; v_call: TRBV10-3
cdr3_aa: CASSVGRISGANVLTF; cdr3_nt: TGTGCCAGCAGTGTAGGACGGATCTCTGGGGCCAACGTCCTGACTTTC; d_call: NA; j_call: TRBJ2-6; clone_size: NA; v_call: TRBV6-1
cdr3_aa: CASRGLVTDTQYF; cdr3_nt: TGTGCCAGCAGGGGACTCGTCACAGATACGCAGTATTTT; d_call: NA; j_call: TRBJ2-3; clone_size: NA; v_call: TRBV9
cdr3_aa: CASSVEAVGEETQYF; cdr3_nt: TGTGCCAGCAGCGTAGAAGCAGTAGGGGAAGAGACCCAGTACTTC; d_call: NA; j_call: TRBJ2-5; clone_size: NA; v_call: TRBV9
cdr3_aa: CASSLRKGQTGTGELFF; cdr3_nt: TGCGCCAGCAGCCTCAGGAAAGGGCAAACCGGGACCGGGGAGCTGTTTTTT; d_call: NA; j_call: TRBJ2-2; clone_size: NA; v_call: TRBV4-1
cdr3_aa: CASSDSGNSNQPQHF; cdr3_nt: TGTGCCAGCAGTGATTCTGGGAATAGCAATCAGCCCCAGCATTTT; d_call: NA; j_call: TRBJ1-5; clone_size: NA; v_call: TRBV25-1
cdr3_aa: CARQSPGPPIGF; cdr3_nt: TGCGCCAGACAATCGCCCGGGCCCCCCATAGGCTTC; d_call: NA; j_call: TRBJ2-7; clone_size: NA; v_call: TRBV10-1
cdr3_aa: CASSWSSYYEQYF; cdr3_nt: TGTGCCAGCAGCTGGAGTAGCTACTACGAGCAGTACTTC; d_call: NA; j_call: TRBJ2-7; clone_size: NA; v_call: TRBV7-2
cdr3_aa: CASSLEADSSYEQYF; cdr3_nt: TGTGCCAGCAGCTTAGAGGCCGATAGCTCCTACGAGCAGTACTTC; d_call: NA; j_call: TRBJ2-7; clone_size: NA; v_call: TRBV11-2
cdr3_aa: CASSSPRRQGSRPSYEQYF; cdr3_nt: TGTGCCAGCAGCTCGCCACGACGCCAGGGGTCACGGCCCTCCTACGAGCAGTACTTC; d_call: NA; j_call: TRBJ2-7; clone_size: NA; v_call: TRBV11-2
cdr3_aa: CASSGRGHNQPQHF; cdr3_nt: TGTGCCAGCAGCGGCCGGGGCCACAATCAGCCCCAGCATTTT; d_call: NA; j_call: TRBJ1-5; clone_size: NA; v_call: TRBV9
cdr3_aa: CASSVIPGGSGELFF; cdr3_nt: TGTGCCAGCAGCGTAATCCCAGGGGGATCCGGGGAGCTGTTTTTT; d_call: TRBD1; j_call: TRBJ2-2; clone_size: NA; v_call: TRBV9